Listed below are T cell receptor beta chains from one sample, sequenced in a study of a mutant IDH1 vaccine in newly diagnosed glioma. Antigen specificity for these receptors is unknown. Sequenced by immunoSEQ multiplex PCR; TCRdb stores in-frame clones only, minus some. The sample consists of tens of thousands of clones, nearly 90% of them appearing once. Specimen: PBMCs, collected from a glioma patient whose treatment included an IDH1 peptide vaccine. The receptors derive from a woman aged 40 to 55 with glioma. Both conserved end residues are part of each CDR3. The order of the fields is CDR3 protein, J gene, V gene, D gene. A D gene is named only where the DNA matches it firmly.

cdr3_aa: CASSSLVSRGYGYTF; j_call: TRBJ1-2; v_call: TRBV6-6; d_call: .
cdr3_aa: CAIRQGNTEAFF; j_call: TRBJ1-1; v_call: TRBV10-3; d_call: .
cdr3_aa: CSGTTSAGPDTQYF; j_call: TRBJ2-3; v_call: TRBV29-1; d_call: TRBD2
cdr3_aa: CASSLTGNNQPQHF; j_call: TRBJ1-5; v_call: TRBV7-9; d_call: TRBD1
cdr3_aa: CACDDSGLGEQFF; j_call: TRBJ2-1; v_call: TRBV30; d_call: .
cdr3_aa: CAAAVPGRGTEAFF; j_call: TRBJ1-1; v_call: TRBV2; d_call: .
cdr3_aa: CASRLGQGYTGELFF; j_call: TRBJ2-2; v_call: TRBV7-8; d_call: TRBD1
cdr3_aa: CASSYSRSPLHF; j_call: TRBJ1-6; v_call: TRBV6-5; d_call: .
cdr3_aa: CASIMAGSTDTQYF; j_call: TRBJ2-3; v_call: TRBV6-1; d_call: .
cdr3_aa: CAIKIWGQGYSPLHF; j_call: TRBJ1-6; v_call: TRBV27; d_call: TRBD1
cdr3_aa: CASSPQGFTEAFF; j_call: TRBJ1-1; v_call: TRBV6-5; d_call: .
cdr3_aa: CASSASYEQYF; j_call: TRBJ2-7; v_call: TRBV6-6; d_call: .
cdr3_aa: CASSEALGQGGGDTQYF; j_call: TRBJ2-3; v_call: TRBV6-1; d_call: TRBD1
cdr3_aa: CASSLRISGSYEQYF; j_call: TRBJ2-7; v_call: TRBV7-2; d_call: .
cdr3_aa: CASSEGPYYGYTF; j_call: TRBJ1-2; v_call: TRBV10-1; d_call: .
cdr3_aa: CASSVAGTGQETQYF; j_call: TRBJ2-5; v_call: TRBV9; d_call: TRBD1
cdr3_aa: CASSQRVLRDTEAFF; j_call: TRBJ1-1; v_call: TRBV7-2; d_call: .
cdr3_aa: CASSSTGTVSYEQYF; j_call: TRBJ2-7; v_call: TRBV5-6; d_call: TRBD1
cdr3_aa: CAKQRGKPYEQYF; j_call: TRBJ2-7; v_call: TRBV6-4; d_call: .
cdr3_aa: CAWSRQGYQPQHF; j_call: TRBJ1-5; v_call: TRBV30; d_call: TRBD1
cdr3_aa: CASSLWGDEQYF; j_call: TRBJ2-7; v_call: TRBV13; d_call: .
cdr3_aa: CAWSRGLRETQYF; j_call: TRBJ2-5; v_call: TRBV30; d_call: TRBD1
cdr3_aa: CASSLASVLAGLQETQYF; j_call: TRBJ2-5; v_call: TRBV7-2; d_call: TRBD2
cdr3_aa: CASAGTNPYNEQFF; j_call: TRBJ2-1; v_call: TRBV6-5; d_call: TRBD2
cdr3_aa: CASSRRGSETQYF; j_call: TRBJ2-5; v_call: TRBV5-6; d_call: TRBD1
cdr3_aa: CASSQDRRGLYGYTF; j_call: TRBJ1-2; v_call: TRBV6-5; d_call: TRBD1
cdr3_aa: CASSLVTGGTEAFF; j_call: TRBJ1-1; v_call: TRBV7-8; d_call: TRBD1
cdr3_aa: CASSTSGRAGTGELFF; j_call: TRBJ2-2; v_call: TRBV7-9; d_call: TRBD2
cdr3_aa: CASSQVQDRVYGYTF; j_call: TRBJ1-2; v_call: TRBV4-1; d_call: TRBD1
cdr3_aa: CASNRVVNTEAFF; j_call: TRBJ1-1; v_call: TRBV2; d_call: .
cdr3_aa: CASSPNHHGQPQHF; j_call: TRBJ1-5; v_call: TRBV7-9; d_call: .
cdr3_aa: CASSSQHGTEAFF; j_call: TRBJ1-1; v_call: TRBV7-6; d_call: .
cdr3_aa: CASSGWGTGATSVFF; j_call: TRBJ2-1; v_call: TRBV2; d_call: .
cdr3_aa: CASSLDSNYGYTF; j_call: TRBJ1-2; v_call: TRBV4-1; d_call: .
cdr3_aa: CSVEFSSGRSSEQYF; j_call: TRBJ2-7; v_call: TRBV29-1; d_call: .
cdr3_aa: CASSEYAVRSSALFF; j_call: TRBJ1-4; v_call: TRBV6-1; d_call: .
cdr3_aa: CASTGLSFSGANVLTF; j_call: TRBJ2-6; v_call: TRBV19; d_call: TRBD2
cdr3_aa: CASKFTPTDTQYF; j_call: TRBJ2-3; v_call: TRBV2; d_call: .
cdr3_aa: CASSGEGALAFF; j_call: TRBJ1-1; v_call: TRBV5-4; d_call: TRBD1
cdr3_aa: CSVFTMNTEAFF; j_call: TRBJ1-1; v_call: TRBV29-1; d_call: .
cdr3_aa: CAHRISGELFF; j_call: TRBJ2-2; v_call: TRBV10-1; d_call: .
cdr3_aa: CASSSTGGNTEAFF; j_call: TRBJ1-1; v_call: TRBV6-5; d_call: .
cdr3_aa: CASSPGVGQPQHF; j_call: TRBJ1-5; v_call: TRBV4-1; d_call: .
cdr3_aa: CASSYDRGAYGYTF; j_call: TRBJ1-2; v_call: TRBV6-6; d_call: TRBD1